Following are 6 T cell receptor beta chains from one sample sequenced in a study of blood T cells in healthy people across ages. The use of a sample-barcoded 5' primer and a J-beta primer mix characterized a second PCR of roughly 6 to 11 cycles. Via MiXCR, TCRdb re-called the 5' RACE reads, giving one row per CDR3 protein. The profile shows more than 800,000 distinct CDR3 sequences, less than 35% of them singletons. The specimen sequenced was blood. These receptors originate from a woman aged 80 or over in good health.

The chain has TRBV20-1 and TRBJ2-5; 8 bases agree with TRBD1. The CDR3 extends over 15 amino acids. Germline trimming cut 6 bases from V and 11 bases from J; bases unmatched to any gene: 20. CDR1 DFQATT and CDR2 SNEGSKA come from the germline V gene (reference sequence). The CDR3: CSAIGQGLSYNEQYF. The DNA of the CDR3 is TGCAGTGCCATCGGACAGGGTCTTTCCTACAATGAGCAGTACTTC.

The CDR3 is CSALWRGGIVEQFF. The CDR3 nucleotides read TGCAGTGCCTTATGGCGGGGGGGAATTGTTGAGCAGTTCTTC. The rearrangement joins TRBV20-1 to TRBJ2-1; 9 bases are a match to TRBD2. The V gene end was trimmed by 6 bases and the J gene end by 9 bases; junction bases not matched to a gene: 12. Germline assignment: CDR1 DFQATT and CDR2 SNEGSKA (reference sequence). CDR3 length: 14 amino acids.

Comments on this clonotype: A read error is possible here, since a much larger clone lies one base away. The V gene is TRBV20-1, the J gene TRBJ1-1; D is ambiguous. Per germline, CDR1 DFQATT and CDR2 SNEGSKA (reference sequence). This CDR3 is 11 amino acids long. Here the CDR3 reads CGASLGTEAFF. The CDR3 DNA reads as TGCGGTGCTAGTCTGGGAACTGAAGCTTTCTTT.

This clonotype was counted many times. This sequence joins TRBV7-2 and TRBJ2-5, with D perhaps matching TRBD1 or TRBD2 (5 bases each). This CDR3 comprises 14 residues. Germline V gene sequence: CDR1 SGHTA, CDR2 FQGNSA. The V gene lost 2 bases and the J gene lost 4 bases, with 11 bases spanning the gap. CDR3 sequence (DNA): TGTGCCAGCAGCTTATGGGGGAGCACAGAGACCCAGTACTTC. This sequence encodes CASSLWGSTETQYF.

This clonotype was recorded only once. This chain links TRBV29-1 with TRBJ2-3; D is possibly TRBD1 or TRBD2 (6 bases each). V was shortened by 3 bases and J by 6 bases, with 10 bases between the two germline ends. The CDR3 runs to 12 residues. CDR1 and CDR2 (germline): SQVTM, ANQGSEA. This CDR3 reads CSVDRGRDTQYF. The DNA of the CDR3 is TGCAGCGTTGACCGGGGGCGGGATACGCAGTATTTT.

This clonotype was observed a handful of times. The V call is TRBV5-1, the J call TRBJ1-4; the D is unclear. The CDR3 extends over 15 amino acids. Germline CDR1 reads SGHRS; CDR2 reads YFSETQ. The germline V and J ends were trimmed by 4 bases and 7 bases, with 17 bases remaining between them. For the CDR3, the DNA is TGCGCCAGCAGCCCTGCTGCCAGGCTCGGTGAAAAACTGTTTTTT. It translates to CASSPAARLGEKLFF.